These 28 T cell receptor beta chains were sequenced from one sample in a study of patients and donors after allogeneic stem cell transplantation (dated by TCRdb to 2020 to 2021). Receptors were amplified or captured by RT-PCR. The instrument was a NextSeq 550. The public reads were reanalyzed by TCRdb: fastp trimming at Q25, MiXCR alignment, in-frame beta chains only. Entries that share a CDR3 protein sequence are merged under the most common genes and DNA. This sample comprises about a million distinct CDR3 sequences, approximately 18% of them detected only once. Of the sample, roughly 6% falls within the top ten clones. Material: blood, either unsorted or a sorted T cell fraction (not recorded which). The origin of the receptors is a human donor who was either an allogeneic HSCT recipient or a stem cell or donor lymphocyte infusion donor (not recorded which). It is not recorded whose cells these are; they may come from a transplant donor.

The J gene is TRBJ2-5, the V gene TRBV19; 7 bases fit TRBD2. The CDR3 runs to 14 residues. V lost 3 bases and J lost 5; bases outside the gene matches: 6. CDR1 is LNHDA, CDR2 SQIVND, per germline (reference sequence). The CDR3 region is CASSILAEGETQYF. The DNA for the CDR3 is TGTGCCAGTAGTATCCTAGCGGAGGGGGAGACCCAGTACTTC.

CDR3 in amino acids: CASSSSSGSIGELFF. CDR3 DNA: TGTGCCAGCAGCTCTAGTAGCGGATCTATCGGGGAGCTGTTTTTT. This chain uses TRBV7-6 with TRBJ2-2, with D tentatively TRBD2 (6 bases). This CDR3 contains 15 residues. Trimming stripped 4 bases from V and 7 bases from J, with 16 bases between. Germline lookup yields CDR1 SGHVS and CDR2 FNYEAQ.

The chain joins TRBV6-2 or TRBV6-3 to TRBJ2-2, with 8 nucleotides matching TRBD1. The germline gives CDR1 MNHEY, CDR2 SVGEGT. The CDR3 is 16 residues long. The junction had 6 bases not matched to a gene; V was cut back by 4 bases and J by 2 bases. The CDR3 DNA is TGTGCCAGCAGTTCCCCGGACAGGGCCAACACCGGGGAGCTGTTTTTT. Translating it yields CASSSPDRANTGELFF.

V is TRBV21-1 and J is TRBJ2-7; no check of the table's D call, TRBD1, against the DNA was made. TRBV21-1 is a listed pseudogene. The CDR3 is 9 residues long. Written as DNA, the CDR3 is TGTGCCAGCAGCAAATCCGGGAGCTTC. Protein: CASSKSGSF.

The chain recombines TRBV30 with TRBJ1-1; D is undetermined. CDR3 length: 13 amino acids. Looked up from germline, CDR1 is GTSNPN and CDR2 is SVGIG (reference sequence). Trimming cost V 1 base and J 2 bases, with 8 bases left between them. The CDR3 DNA reads as TGTGCCTGGAGTGACCAGCTTAACACTGAAGCTTTCTTT. Translation: CAWSDQLNTEAFF.

This clonotype has only a few counts. This chain joins TRBV7-9 and TRBJ2-1, with D uncertain. CDR1 and CDR2 from the germline V gene are SEHNR and FQNEAQ (reference sequence). Trimming left V 5 bases short and J 5 bases short, with 13 bases between. The CDR3 is 14 amino acids. Written as DNA, the CDR3 is TGTGCCAGCAGCCCGGTCCCTTTCGACAATGAGCAGTTCTTC. Its protein is CASSPVPFDNEQFF.

This chain connects TRBV27 to TRBJ2-3; 10 nucleotides match TRBD1. V gave up 7 bases and J gave up 7 bases; unmatched junction bases: 5. The germline CDR1 and CDR2 sequences are MNHEY and SMNVEV (reference sequence). The CDR3 runs 13 residues. The CDR3 DNA is TGTGCCAGCAACGGACAGGGGGGGAATACGCAGTATTTT. It specifies CASNGQGGNTQYF.

This clonotype was found once. This sequence may be a read error, since a much larger clone differs from it by one base. The limits of the CDR3 on the DNA are not certain, so only TCRdb's listed CDR3 is given. The genes are TRBV6-1 and TRBJ2-7; the table's D call, TRBD1, was not checked against the DNA. Germline loops: CDR1 MNHNS, CDR2 SASEGT. The CDR3 has 14 amino acids, counting both end residues. This CDR3 is CASSVGQGAYERYF.

The chain joins TRBV4-1 to TRBJ2-3; 8 positions match TRBD2. CDR1 MGHRA and CDR2 YSYEKL come from the germline V gene. Trimming at V came to 1 base and at J to 6 bases, leaving 12 bases not matched to a gene. There are 17 residues in the CDR3. CDR3 loop: CASSQGLAGLLADTQYF. CDR3 in DNA: TGCGCCAGCAGCCAAGGCTTAGCGGGATTATTGGCGGATACGCAGTATTTT.

The chain combines TRBV9 with TRBJ2-3, with 10 nucleotides matching TRBD2. Germline CDR1 and CDR2: SGDLS and YYNGEE. The CDR3 is 16 amino acids. Germline trimming cut 2 bases from V and 1 base from J; bases unmatched to any gene: 4. CDR3 residues: CASSVIAGGGTDTQYF. The CDR3 bases are TGTGCCAGCAGCGTCATAGCGGGAGGTGGCACAGATACGCAGTATTTT. The variable domain in full, with the rest retrieved from reference TRBV9 and TRBJ2-3, is DSGVTQTPKHLITATGQRVTLRCSPRSGDLSVYWYQQSLDQGLQFLIQYYNGEERAKGNILERFSAQQFPDLHSELNLSSLELGDSALYFCASSVIAGGGTDTQYFGPGTRLTVL.

The chain couples TRBV10-3 to TRBJ1-2; TRBD1 might be the D (5 bases). The CDR3 spans 14 residues. Trimming cost V 0 bases and J 4 bases, with 9 bases left between them. CDR1 ENHRY and CDR2 SYGVKD come from the germline V gene. The DNA for the CDR3 is TGTGCCATCAGTGAGTCCTCAGGGCCCTATGGCTACACCTTC. Protein sequence: CAISESSGPYGYTF.

This clonotype appeared a few times. The chain uses TRBV25-1 and TRBJ1-3; a possible D gene is TRBD1 (5 bases). CDR1 and CDR2 (germline): MGHDK, SYGVNS. Trimming removed 6 bases at V and 3 bases at J, with 12 bases between. The CDR3 sequence is 14 residues long. This CDR3 is CASSPGKDGNTIYF. The CDR3 nucleotides read TGTGCCAGCAGCCCAGGGAAAGATGGAAACACCATATATTTT.

This clonotype was detected a few times. The chain recombines TRBV19 with TRBJ1-2, with 7 bases matching TRBD1. Germline V gene sequence: CDR1 LNHDA, CDR2 SQIVND (reference sequence). The length of the CDR3 is 12 residues. Losses at the gene ends were 5 bases for V and 8 bases for J; bases not matched to a gene: 5. DNA of the CDR3: TGTGCCAGTAGTCCATGGACAGGAGGCTACACCTTC. This codes for CASSPWTGGYTF.

This sequence joins TRBV12-3 or TRBV12-4 and TRBJ1-2, with D possibly being TRBD1 (5 bases). The V gene lost 5 bases and the J gene lost 7 bases, with 17 bases spanning the gap. The CDR3 is 14 amino acids. In nucleotides, the CDR3 is TGTGCCAGCAGTCCACGGGGGACCCCCATTGGCTACACCTTC. Its protein is CASSPRGTPIGYTF.

This clonotype was seen only a few times. The chain combines TRBV29-1 with TRBJ2-2; unclear D gene. V was cut by 1 base and J by 0 bases, with 6 bases left in between. This CDR3 comprises 14 residues. Germline assignment: CDR1 SQVTM and CDR2 ANQGSEA. The CDR3 region has the DNA TGCAGCGTTGAAGTCACAGCGAACACCGGGGAGCTGTTTTTT. Translated, it gives CSVEVTANTGELFF.

In its sample, this clonotype was seen many times. V gene TRBV20-1 combines with J gene TRBJ2-3, with unresolved D. This CDR3 contains 15 residues. CDR1 DFQATT and CDR2 SNEGSKA come from the germline V gene (reference sequence). V was shortened by 6 bases and J by 1 base, with 17 bases between the two germline ends. This CDR3 is CSAQDGNLRTDTQYF. CDR3 DNA sequence: TGCAGTGCCCAGGATGGGAACCTACGCACAGATACGCAGTATTTT.

The chain combines TRBV20-1 with TRBJ2-1, with D perhaps TRBD2 (6 bases). This CDR3 is built from 13 residues. Trimming pared 3 bases from V and 6 bases from J, leaving 12 bases between. CDR1 is DFQATT and CDR2 is SNEGSKA in the germline V gene (reference sequence). Here the CDR3 DNA reads TGCAGTGCTAGCGGGAGAGTTGGCAATGAGCAGTTCTTC. Amino acid sequence: CSASGRVGNEQFF.

The CDR3, as DNA: TGTGCCAGCAGTGACTCAGCACAGAACTATGGCTACACCTTC. Protein: CASSDSAQNYGYTF. The V and J genes are TRBV6-4 and TRBJ1-2; D not resolved. Trimming shortened V by 0 bases and J by 2 bases, and 7 bases separated the two germline ends. Germline V gene sequence: CDR1 MRHNA, CDR2 SNTAGT. The CDR3 is 14 amino acids.

The chain joins TRBV12-3 or TRBV12-4 to TRBJ2-4; D tentatively fits TRBD1 or TRBD2 (6 bases each). This CDR3 is built from 15 residues. The V and J ends lost 6 bases and 3 bases respectively, with 15 bases between them. CDR3 sequence: CASSLPGANKNIQYF. The CDR3 coding sequence is TGTGCCAGCAGCCTCCCGGGGGCCAACAAAAACATTCAGTACTTC.

The chain employs TRBV2 and TRBJ2-3; D might be TRBD2 (6 bases). The CDR3 is 15 residues long. Trimming stripped 6 bases from V and 0 bases from J, with 13 bases between. Germline V gene lookup returns CDR1 SNHLY and CDR2 FYNNEI. This chain's CDR3 is CASSVEGTSTDTQYF. CDR3 nucleotides: TGTGCCAGCAGCGTGGAGGGAACTAGCACAGATACGCAGTATTTT.

This clonotype was counted between two and nine times. This sequence joins TRBV6-2 or TRBV6-3 and TRBJ2-5, with D perhaps matching TRBD2 (6 bases). Germline V gene lookup returns CDR1 MNHEY and CDR2 SVGEGT. Trimming took off 6 bases at V and 3 bases at J, with 23 bases between the two ends. The CDR3 is 17 amino acids. This CDR3 is CASSWPPQGLIEETQYF. The CDR3 nucleotides read TGTGCCAGCAGCTGGCCTCCCCAGGGACTCATAGAAGAGACCCAGTACTTC.

This clonotype was picked up a small number of times. The gene calls are TRBV10-3 and TRBJ2-2; 12 nucleotides agree with TRBD2. Germline values: CDR1 ENHRY, CDR2 SYGVKD. This CDR3 has 17 amino acids. The ends lost 10 bases at V and 2 bases at J; junction bases unmatched: 11. CDR3 bases: TGTGCCACCAGACTAGCGGGGGCCTCTCATAACACCGGGGAGCTGTTTTTT. Translating gives CATRLAGASHNTGELFF.

This clonotype was observed a handful of times. The V gene is TRBV11-2, the J gene TRBJ1-1, with D hard to call. This CDR3 has 15 residues. The germline V gene encodes CDR1 SGHAT and CDR2 FQNNGV. Trimming pared 0 bases from V and 4 bases from J, leaving 12 bases between. The CDR3 sequence: CASSLEGGGITEAFF. The CDR3 DNA is TGTGCCAGCAGCTTAGAAGGTGGCGGAATCACTGAAGCTTTCTTT. The complete variable domain, with remaining parts taken from reference TRBV11-2 and TRBJ1-1, reads EAGVAQSPRYKIIEKRQSVAFWCNPISGHATLYWYQQILGQGPKLLIQFQNNGVVDDSQLPKDRFSAERLKGVDSTLKIQPAKLEDSAVYLCASSLEGGGITEAFFGQGTRLTVV.

In this sample, this clonotype turned up many times. V and J are TRBV12-3 or TRBV12-4 and TRBJ2-2; TRBD2 is a possible D gene (6 bases). CDR3 length: 17 amino acids. The germline V and J ends were trimmed by 3 bases and 6 bases, with 20 bases remaining between them. CDR3 sequence: CASSFYSSGQVAGELFF. CDR3 sequence (DNA): TGTGCCAGCAGTTTTTATAGTAGCGGTCAGGTCGCCGGGGAGCTGTTTTTT.

The chain carries TRBV6-2 or TRBV6-3 and TRBJ2-7, with D possibly matching TRBD2 (7 bases). The CDR3 has 14 amino acids. Germline V CDR1 and CDR2: MNHEY, SVGEGT. Trimming stripped 2 bases from V and 2 bases from J, with 10 bases between. CDR3 bases: TGTGCCAGCAGTTACATCGGGGGGCCCTACGAGCAGTACTTC. Translation: CASSYIGGPYEQYF.

This clonotype was counted a few times. This chain uses TRBV28 with TRBJ2-1; D might be TRBD1 or TRBD2, each matching 7 bases. V was clipped by 7 bases and J by 2 bases, with 18 bases between them. The CDR3 has 16 residues. Germline lookup yields CDR1 MDHEN and CDR2 SYDVKM. This chain's CDR3 is CASTGNSGGAYNEQFF. In DNA form, the CDR3 reads TGTGCCAGCACCGGAAACTCAGGGGGGGCCTACAATGAGCAGTTCTTC. Variable domain in full (rest from reference TRBV28 and TRBJ2-1): DVKVTQSSRYLVKRTGEKVFLECVQDMDHENMFWYRQDPGLGLRLIYFSYDVKMKEKGDIPEGYSVSREKKERFSLILESASTNQTSMYLCASTGNSGGAYNEQFFGPGTRLTVL.

In its sample, this clonotype was seen a few times. V is TRBV7-6 and J is TRBJ2-2; 7 nucleotides align to TRBD1. In germline, CDR1 is SGHVS, CDR2 FNYEAQ. The CDR3 is 16 residues long. J lost 3 bases, V lost 1 base, and 5 bases had no gene match. The CDR3 sequence: CASSLGRQGDTGELFF. The CDR3 DNA reads as TGTGCCAGCAGCTTAGGTCGGCAGGGGGACACCGGGGAGCTGTTTTTT.

This clonotype has a handful of counts. This chain uses TRBV2 with TRBJ2-7; D possibly corresponds to TRBD1 (5 bases). The CDR3 covers 14 residues. V dropped 1 base and J dropped 0 bases, with 7 bases sitting between them. The V gene's germline CDR1 is SNHLY and CDR2 FYNNEI. The CDR3 nucleotides read TGTGCCAGCAGTGAAGGACAGATCTCCTACGAGCAGTACTTC. Its protein product is CASSEGQISYEQYF.